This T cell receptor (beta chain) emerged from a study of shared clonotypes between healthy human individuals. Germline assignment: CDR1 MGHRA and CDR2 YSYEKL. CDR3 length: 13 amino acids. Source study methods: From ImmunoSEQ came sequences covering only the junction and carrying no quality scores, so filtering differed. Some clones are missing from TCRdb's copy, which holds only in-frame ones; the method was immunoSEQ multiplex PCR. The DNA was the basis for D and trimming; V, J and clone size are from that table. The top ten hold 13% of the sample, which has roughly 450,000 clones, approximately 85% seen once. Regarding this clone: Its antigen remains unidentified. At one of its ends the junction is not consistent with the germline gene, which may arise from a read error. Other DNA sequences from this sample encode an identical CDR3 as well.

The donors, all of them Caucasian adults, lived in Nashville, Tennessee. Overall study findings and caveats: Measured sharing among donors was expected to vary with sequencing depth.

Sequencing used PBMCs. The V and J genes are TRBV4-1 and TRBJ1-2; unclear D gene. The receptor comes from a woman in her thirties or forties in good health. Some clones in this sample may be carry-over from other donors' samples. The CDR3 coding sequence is TGCGCCAGCAGCCTACGATCTAACTACGGCTACACCTTC. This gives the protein CASSLRSNYGYTF.